The sequence of this TCR beta chain was determined in a study of T cells in localized non-small cell lung cancer. Trimming pared 5 bases from V and 1 base from J, leaving 13 bases between. The CDR3 extends over 15 amino acids. Germline CDR1 SGHTA, CDR2 FQGTGA. Study observations and caveats: Peak T cell clonality was found in uninvolved adjacent lung, exceeding tumor. Heterogeneity stays possible, as sequencing covered only one tumor region.

Turning to this clone: The antigen is not known.

The repertoire was sequenced with immunoSEQ multiplex PCR; TCRdb's copy has only in-frame clones and lacks some. The sample lists 58,000 or so clones, roughly 88% occurring once. The chain employs TRBV7-3 and TRBJ2-3; no definite D call. The clonotype was recovered from a woman aged 35 to 70 with stage I lung adenocarcinoma. The specimen was peripheral blood, collected before any cancer treatment. Written as DNA, the CDR3 is TGTGCCAGCAGCGTGCGATCCCTGGGCACAGATACGCAGTATTTT. The encoded protein is CASSVRSLGTDTQYF. Drawing the rest from reference TRBV7-3 and TRBJ2-3, the complete variable domain is GAGVSQTPSNKVTEKGKYVELRCDPISGHTALYWYRQSLGQGPEFLIYFQGTGAADDSGLPNDRFFAVRPEGSVSTLKIQRTERGDSAVYLCASSVRSLGTDTQYFGPGTRLTVL.